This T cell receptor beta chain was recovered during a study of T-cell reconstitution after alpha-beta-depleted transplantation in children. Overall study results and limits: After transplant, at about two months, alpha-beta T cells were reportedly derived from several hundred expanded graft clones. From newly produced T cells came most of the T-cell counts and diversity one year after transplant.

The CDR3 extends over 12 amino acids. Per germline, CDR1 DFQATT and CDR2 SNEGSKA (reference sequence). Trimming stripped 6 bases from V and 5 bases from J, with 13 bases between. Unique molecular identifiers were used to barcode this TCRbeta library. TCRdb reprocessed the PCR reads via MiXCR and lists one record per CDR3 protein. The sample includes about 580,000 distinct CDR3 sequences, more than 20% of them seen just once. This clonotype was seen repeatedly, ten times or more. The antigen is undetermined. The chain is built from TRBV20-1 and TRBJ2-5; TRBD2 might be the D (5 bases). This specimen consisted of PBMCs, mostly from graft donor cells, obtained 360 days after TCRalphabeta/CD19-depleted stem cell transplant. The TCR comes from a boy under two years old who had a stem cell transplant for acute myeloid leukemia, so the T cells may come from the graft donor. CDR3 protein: CSATRAEETQYF. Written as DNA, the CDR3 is TGCAGTGCCACGCGAGCGGAGGAGACCCAGTACTTC.